This T cell receptor beta chain was sequenced for a study of blood T cell repertoires in COVID-19. Study information: Italy, Spain and the United States were the sources of the convalescent and acute COVID-19 samples. PBMCs, B-cell-depleted T cells, or T cells provided the cDNA or gDNA that made up the material.

The CDR3 is 13 residues long. V shed 8 bases and J shed 7 bases, with 12 bases lying between them. Authors' data handling: Estimates of nucleated cell counts were drawn from the amplification of reference gene primers. Clones were sequenced by immunoSEQ multiplex PCR, and TCRdb holds only the in-frame ones, with some missing. D and trimming were read from the DNA, whereas the V and J calls and clone size are those reported in that table. Of roughly 200,000 clones listed, roughly 85% are singletons. The TCR sequence derives from a woman aged 55-69 years with acute or convalescent COVID-19. The gene calls are TRBV12-3 or TRBV12-4 and TRBJ1-6; maybe TRBD1 (5 bases). Sequences were obtained from peripheral blood. CDR3: CASLGGGNSPLHF. The CDR3 nucleotides are TGTGCCAGCCTTGGGGGGGGAAATTCACCCCTCCACTTT.